The present entry profiles one TCR beta chain with its context. The data are from a study of T cell repertoires in ileal Crohn's disease. Clones were read by immunoSEQ multiplex PCR, and TCRdb kept only the in-frame ones, dropping some. The data hold approximately 15,000 clones, with approximately 80% observed a single time. Germline loops: CDR1 SGHRS, CDR2 YFSETQ. CDR3 size: 13 residues. V lost 1 base to trimming and J lost 8 bases, with 12 bases between them. J is TRBJ1-2 and V is TRBV5-1, with a tentative D call TRBD1 (5 bases). Sequencing was performed on ileal tissue. The receptor was isolated from an adult with Crohn's disease. DNA for the CDR3: TGCGCCAGCAGCTTGAACAGGCTCGGGGGCTACACCTTC. This gives the protein CASSLNRLGGYTF.